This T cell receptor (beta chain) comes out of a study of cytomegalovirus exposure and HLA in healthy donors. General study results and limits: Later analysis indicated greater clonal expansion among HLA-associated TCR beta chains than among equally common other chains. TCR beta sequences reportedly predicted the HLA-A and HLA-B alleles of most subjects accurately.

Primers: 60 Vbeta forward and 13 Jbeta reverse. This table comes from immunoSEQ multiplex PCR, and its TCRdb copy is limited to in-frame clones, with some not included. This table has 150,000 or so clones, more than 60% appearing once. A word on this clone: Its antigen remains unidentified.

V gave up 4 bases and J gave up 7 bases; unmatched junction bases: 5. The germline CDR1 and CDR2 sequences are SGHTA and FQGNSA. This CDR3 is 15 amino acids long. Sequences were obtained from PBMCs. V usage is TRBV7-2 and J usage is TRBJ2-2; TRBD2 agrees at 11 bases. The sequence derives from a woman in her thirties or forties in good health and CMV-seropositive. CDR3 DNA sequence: TGTGCCAGCAGCTCGACTAGCGGGGTAATCGGGGAGCTGTTTTTT. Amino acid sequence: CASSSTSGVIGELFF.